This T cell receptor (beta chain) was retrieved from a study of PD-1 blockade in classical Hodgkin lymphoma. Findings and caveats of the study: When nivolumab was started under 1 year after ASCT, patients were excluded.

This clone came up a few times. Its specificity is unknown. Specified time point: cycle 4 day 1 (C4D1), after 6 weeks of nivolumab. Every single patient, without exception, relapsed after autologous stem cell transplantation, and brentuximab vedotin exposure varied. There are 15 residues in the CDR3. CDR1 is LNHNV, CDR2 YYDKDF, per germline (reference sequence). The V and J ends lost 3 bases and 8 bases, in that order; junction bases with no gene match: 10. Generated by immunoSEQ multiplex PCR, the TCRdb table keeps only in-frame clones and is missing some. This sample has more than 90,000 clones, with around 80% found just once.

The sequence was obtained from a human donor with classical Hodgkin lymphoma. Here the sequenced sample was peripheral blood mononuclear cells (PBMCs), taken before the fourth cycle of nivolumab. The chain combines TRBV15 with TRBJ2-7; TRBD1 matches at 10 bases. The CDR3 is CATSSDRGRFNKQYF. CDR3 sequence (DNA): TGTGCCACCAGCAGTGACAGGGGGCGCTTTAATAAGCAGTACTTC.